This T cell receptor beta chain comes out of a study of blood T cell repertoires in COVID-19. At the level of the study: Samples of COVID-19 (acute and convalescent) were obtained from the United States, Italy and Spain. PBMCs, B-cell-depleted T cells, or T cells provided the cDNA or gDNA that made up the material.

The assay was immunoSEQ multiplex PCR, and TCRdb's table has in-frame clones only and misses some. The sample lists about 170,000 clones, just under 85% occurring once. The V end was cut by 0 bases, the J end by 0 bases, with 14 bases between. Germline V gene lookup returns CDR1 MNHEY and CDR2 SVGEGT. The CDR3 totals 18 residues. The rearrangement joins TRBV6-2 or TRBV6-3 to TRBJ2-2, with D possibly being TRBD1 (6 bases). The sequence was collected from an elderly woman with COVID-19, enrolled during active disease. The sequenced sample consisted of peripheral blood. The CDR3 loop is CASSYSVGARTNTGELFF. CDR3 sequence (DNA): TGTGCCAGCAGTTACTCGGTGGGGGCCCGCACGAACACCGGGGAGCTGTTTTTT.